Listed here are 25 T cell receptor beta chains from one sample, sequenced in a study of blood T cells in healthy people across ages. The authors ran a second PCR of roughly 7 to 11 cycles using a sample-barcoded 5' primer and a J-beta primer mix. TCRdb re-called the 5' RACE reads through MiXCR, storing one row per CDR3 protein. The data show about 1.8 million distinct CDR3 sequences, roughly 52% seen once. Sequenced: blood. The receptors here all came from a woman aged 40-49 years in good health.

This clonotype has just one count. V is TRBV12-3 or TRBV12-4 and J is TRBJ1-6; tentative D call: TRBD1 (5 bases). The V and J ends lost 5 bases and 11 bases respectively, with 13 bases between them. The CDR3 contains 13 residues. This chain's CDR3 is CASSRDPDPPLHF. The CDR3 DNA is TGTGCCAGCAGTCGGGACCCGGATCCACCCCTCCACTTT.

V and J are TRBV29-1 and TRBJ2-1; 7 bases align to TRBD1. The CDR3 length is 14 residues. The J segment lost 5 bases and the V segment lost 3 bases, leaving 7 bases of the junction unmatched. CDR1 and CDR2 (germline): SQVTM, ANQGSEA. The chain's CDR3 is CSVDDRVVNNEQFF. The CDR3 region has the DNA TGCAGCGTTGATGACAGGGTGGTCAACAATGAGCAGTTCTTC.

The chain couples TRBV12-3 or TRBV12-4 to TRBJ1-2; D gene uncertain. This CDR3 contains 14 residues. V was cut by 5 bases and J by 4 bases, with 14 bases left in between. The DNA of the CDR3 is TGTGCCAGCAGTGCAAGGAACTCGGGCTATGGCTACACCTTC. This translates into CASSARNSGYGYTF.

The genes are TRBV7-6 and TRBJ2-6; 9 nucleotides line up with TRBD1. V gave up 7 bases and J gave up 2 bases; unmatched junction bases: 15. This CDR3 region has 19 residues. Germline V gives CDR1 SGHVS, CDR2 FNYEAQ. This CDR3 is CASNWETGTGIAGANVLTF. The CDR3 DNA reads as TGTGCCAGCAATTGGGAAACCGGGACAGGGATTGCTGGGGCCAACGTCCTGACTTTC. Complete variable domain (other parts from reference TRBV7-6 and TRBJ2-6): GAGVSQSPRYKVTKRGQDVALRCDPISGHVSLYWYRQALGQGPEFLTYFNYEAQQDKSGLPNDRFSAERPEGSISTLTIQRTEQRDSAMYRCASNWETGTGIAGANVLTFGAGSRLTVL.

The J gene is TRBJ1-2, the V gene TRBV7-3, with 8 bases identical to TRBD1. Germline CDR1 and CDR2: SGHTA and FQGTGA. The junction had 9 bases not matched to a gene; V was cut back by 5 bases and J by 4 bases. The CDR3 is 15 amino acids. DNA for the CDR3: TGTGCCAGCAGCCGAGGGACAGGTTCTCTCTATGGCTACACCTTC. Translated: CASSRGTGSLYGYTF.

J is TRBJ2-1 and V is TRBV27, with D hard to call. This CDR3 comprises 13 residues. Germline CDR1 reads MNHEY; CDR2 reads SMNVEV (reference sequence). V was clipped by 6 bases and J by 0 bases, with 6 bases between them. This CDR3 is CASSTASYNEQFF. The CDR3 region has the DNA TGTGCCAGCAGCACCGCCTCCTACAATGAGCAGTTCTTC.

The chain is built from TRBV28 and TRBJ2-1; 8 bases are shared with TRBD2. The CDR3 extends over 20 amino acids. The V segment lost 1 base and the J segment 5 bases; nucleotides outside the gene matches: 19. Germline V gene lookup returns CDR1 MDHEN and CDR2 SYDVKM. The DNA of the CDR3 is TGTGCCAGCAGTTTATTTTGGACAGTTCGCGGGGGGCAGCCAAACAATGAGCAGTTCTTC. Residues: CASSLFWTVRGGQPNNEQFF.

The V gene is TRBV6-2 or TRBV6-3, the J gene TRBJ2-1; no clear D gene. Germline CDR1 is MNHEY and CDR2 is SVGEGT. The CDR3 has 11 residues. The V end lost 7 bases, the J end lost 8 bases, and 9 bases lay between the germline ends. The CDR3 here is CASTDLYEQFF. As DNA, the CDR3 is TGTGCCAGCACCGACCTCTATGAGCAGTTCTTC.

The chain links TRBV5-1 to TRBJ1-1; no clear D gene. Trimming removed 4 bases at V and 2 bases at J, with 12 bases between. This CDR3 contains 14 residues. Germline assignment: CDR1 SGHRS and CDR2 YFSETQ. Here the CDR3 reads CASSPTAGNTEAFF. DNA for the CDR3: TGCGCCAGCAGCCCAACCGCGGGTAACACTGAAGCTTTCTTT.

There are many counts of this clonotype. The rearrangement joins TRBV6-5 to TRBJ2-5, with TRBD2 matching 7 bases. The CDR3 covers 13 residues. The junction had 5 bases not matched to a gene; V was cut back by 6 bases and J by 4 bases. Germline loops: CDR1 MNHEY, CDR2 SVGAGI. The CDR3 nucleotides are TGTGCCAGCAGAAGCGGACTAGTAGAGACCCAGTACTTC. Translated: CASRSGLVETQYF.

J is TRBJ2-1 and V is TRBV7-2; 7 nucleotides agree with TRBD1. Germline V lookup: CDR1 SGHTA, CDR2 FQGNSA. The CDR3 is 16 amino acids. Losses at the gene ends were 5 bases for V and 0 bases for J; bases not matched to a gene: 7. The CDR3 is CASSDRRQGSYNEQFF. In DNA, the CDR3 is TGTGCCAGCAGCGACCGACGACAGGGCTCCTACAATGAGCAGTTCTTC.

V usage is TRBV20-1 and J usage is TRBJ1-1, with 12 bases lining up with TRBD1. The germline V gene has CDR1 DFQATT and CDR2 SNEGSKA (reference sequence). The ends lost 4 bases at V and 1 base at J; junction bases unmatched: 4. This CDR3 is built from 15 residues. The CDR3 nucleotides read TGCAGTGCTACCGGGACAGGGGGCCGGAACACTGAAGCTTTCTTT. Translating it yields CSATGTGGRNTEAFF.

This clonotype was observed a few times. The rearrangement links TRBV13 to TRBJ2-5, with D uncertain. Germline CDR1 PRHDT, CDR2 FYEKMQ (reference sequence). The V end lost 5 bases, the J end lost 3 bases, and 10 bases lay between the germline ends. This CDR3 spans 13 amino acids. CDR3 DNA sequence: TGTGCCAGCAGCGCTCGGATTGAAGAGACCCAGTACTTC. As protein: CASSARIEETQYF. Together with reference TRBV13 and TRBJ2-5, the CDR3 gives the full variable domain: AAGVIQSPRHLIKEKRETATLKCYPIPRHDTVYWYQQGPGQDPQFLISFYEKMQSDKGSIPDRFSAQQFSDYHSELNMSSLELGDSALYFCASSARIEETQYFGPGTRLLVL.

CDR3 DNA: TGCAGTGCTAGGAAGGGACTAGCGGGGGGGCCGGGAGGCACAGATACGCAGTATTTT. It translates to CSARKGLAGGPGGTDTQYF. The rearrangement joins TRBV20-1 to TRBJ2-3; 16 positions agree with TRBD2. Germline CDR1 reads DFQATT; CDR2 reads SNEGSKA (reference sequence). Trimming took 3 bases from V and 1 from J; bases not matched to a gene: 10. The CDR3 is 19 residues long.

The CDR3 is CASSFDREIDTQYF. In DNA form, the CDR3 reads TGTGCCAGCAGCTTCGACAGGGAAATAGATACGCAGTATTTT. This chain uses TRBV5-6 with TRBJ2-3, with 7 bases identical to TRBD1. The CDR3 totals 14 residues. Trimming removed 2 bases from V and 5 bases from J; junction bases left unmatched: 5. Looked up from germline, CDR1 is SGHDT and CDR2 is YYEEEE.

This clonotype was counted between two and nine times. The chain has TRBV5-1 and TRBJ1-6; D remains unclear. Germline CDR1 SGHRS, CDR2 YFSETQ. The CDR3 has 13 amino acids. Trimming took off 4 bases at V and 9 bases at J, with 11 bases between the two ends. The CDR3 reads CASSLERLSPLHF. Here the CDR3 DNA reads TGCGCCAGCAGCCTCGAAAGGCTTTCACCCCTCCACTTT.

The gene calls are TRBV20-1 and TRBJ2-5; possible D gene TRBD1, 5 bases. Germline lookup yields CDR1 DFQATT and CDR2 SNEGSKA (reference sequence). This CDR3 is 13 amino acids long. The V and J ends lost 6 bases and 5 bases respectively, with 16 bases between them. CDR3 sequence: CSALGSPGETQYF. DNA of the CDR3: TGCAGTGCCCTCGGGTCTCCAGGGGAGACCCAGTACTTC.

This clonotype was seen a few times. V and J are TRBV6-6 and TRBJ2-7; perhaps TRBD2 as D (7 bases). The CDR3 loop spans 14 amino acids. Germline V gene data show CDR1 as MNHNY and CDR2 as SVGAGI (reference sequence). Trimming stripped 8 bases from V and 2 bases from J, with 16 bases between. The CDR3 region is CASANTGGAYEQYF. CDR3 coding DNA: TGTGCCAGCGCCAATACGGGGGGCGCCTACGAGCAGTACTTC.

For the CDR3, the DNA is TGTGCCAGCAGCACCTACTTACAGGGGTCGGAAGCGACCCAGTACTTC. Protein product: CASSTYLQGSEATQYF. V is TRBV6-6 and J is TRBJ2-7; 7 bases fit TRBD1. TRBJ2-5 matches the DNA end more closely, so the J call is doubtful. This CDR3 is built from 16 residues. Germline CDR1 is MNHNY and CDR2 is SVGAGI (reference sequence).

The rearrangement joins TRBV5-1 to TRBJ2-7; D may be TRBD1 or TRBD2 (5 bases each). The V gene's germline CDR1 is SGHRS and CDR2 YFSETQ. The V gene lost 1 base and the J gene lost 6 bases, with 17 bases spanning the gap. The CDR3 runs to 15 residues. CDR3 nucleotide sequence: TGCGCCAGCAGCTTGCCCGGACTGAAAAGGGGCGAGCAGTACTTC. Translation gives CASSLPGLKRGEQYF.

The chain employs TRBV3-1 and TRBJ2-4, with TRBD2 identical over 11 bases. The J call may be wrong; the DNA end is better matched by TRBJ2-7. Germline loops: CDR1 LGHDT, CDR2 YNNKEL (reference sequence). The CDR3 runs to 16 residues. This chain's CDR3 is CASSPALAGGSYEQYF. The CDR3 DNA reads TGTGCCAGCAGCCCCGCCCTAGCGGGGGGTTCCTACGAGCAGTACTTC.

This clonotype was picked up a small number of times. The chain uses TRBV6-2 or TRBV6-3 and TRBJ2-1, with D possibly being TRBD2 (5 bases). The germline CDR1 and CDR2 sequences are MNHEY and SVGEGT. V shed 4 bases and J shed 9 bases, with 7 bases lying between them. This CDR3 contains 11 residues. The CDR3 sequence: CASSWRAEQFF. The CDR3 nucleotides are TGTGCCAGCAGTTGGCGGGCTGAGCAGTTCTTC.

This chain uses TRBV12-3 or TRBV12-4 with TRBJ2-1, with D hard to call. This CDR3 has 15 residues. V lost 6 bases, J lost 0 bases, and 12 bases lay in between. The CDR3 coding sequence is TGTGCCAGCAGATCGAGAGTGAGCTCCTACAATGAGCAGTTCTTC. Amino acid sequence: CASRSRVSSYNEQFF.

This clonotype was counted a few times. The chain carries TRBV27 and TRBJ2-5; no clear D gene. Germline V gene lookup returns CDR1 MNHEY and CDR2 SMNVEV (reference sequence). The CDR3 totals 14 residues. V was pared by 5 bases and J by 0 bases, with 10 bases between. CDR3 sequence (DNA): TGTGCCAGCAGTCGCATGGAGAACCAAGAGACCCAGTACTTC. This codes for CASSRMENQETQYF.

This clonotype was seen more than once but under ten times. The chain employs TRBV29-1 and TRBJ1-1; D uncertain. The germline V and J ends were trimmed by 1 base and 1 base, with 7 bases remaining between them. The CDR3 loop spans 13 amino acids. Germline-derived CDR1 and CDR2 are SQVTM and ANQGSEA. This CDR3 is CSVEGTGNTEAFF. In nucleotides, the CDR3 is TGCAGCGTTGAAGGTACTGGGAACACTGAAGCTTTCTTT.